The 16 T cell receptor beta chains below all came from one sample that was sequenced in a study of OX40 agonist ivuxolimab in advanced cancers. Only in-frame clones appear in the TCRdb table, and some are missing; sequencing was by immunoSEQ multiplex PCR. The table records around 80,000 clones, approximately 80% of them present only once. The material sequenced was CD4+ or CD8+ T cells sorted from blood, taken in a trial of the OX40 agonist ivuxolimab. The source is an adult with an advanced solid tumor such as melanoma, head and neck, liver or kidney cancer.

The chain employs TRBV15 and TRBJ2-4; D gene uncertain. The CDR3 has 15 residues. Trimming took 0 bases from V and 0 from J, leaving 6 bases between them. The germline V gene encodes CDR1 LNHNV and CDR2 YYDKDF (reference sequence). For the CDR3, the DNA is TGTGCCACCAGCAGAGATCTGCTAGCCAAAAACATTCAGTACTTC. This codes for CATSRDLLAKNIQYF.

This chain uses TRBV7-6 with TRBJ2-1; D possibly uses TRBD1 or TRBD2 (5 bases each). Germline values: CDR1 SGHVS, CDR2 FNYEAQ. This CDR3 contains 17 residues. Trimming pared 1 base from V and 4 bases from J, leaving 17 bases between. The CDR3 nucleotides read TGTGCCAGCAGCTTAGAATCAGGGAGCCGACGATACAATGAGCAGTTCTTC. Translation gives CASSLESGSRRYNEQFF.

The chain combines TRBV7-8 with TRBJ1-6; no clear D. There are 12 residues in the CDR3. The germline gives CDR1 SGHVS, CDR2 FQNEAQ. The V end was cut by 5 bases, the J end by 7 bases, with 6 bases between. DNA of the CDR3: TGTGCCAGCAGCCACGAAAATTCACCCCTCCACTTT. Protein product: CASSHENSPLHF.

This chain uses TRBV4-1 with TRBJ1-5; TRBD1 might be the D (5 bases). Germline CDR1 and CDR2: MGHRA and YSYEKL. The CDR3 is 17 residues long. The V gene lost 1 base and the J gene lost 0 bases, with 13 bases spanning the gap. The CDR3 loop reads CASSQGRDEFSNQPQHF. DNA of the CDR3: TGCGCCAGCAGCCAAGGGCGGGACGAATTTAGCAATCAGCCCCAGCATTTT.

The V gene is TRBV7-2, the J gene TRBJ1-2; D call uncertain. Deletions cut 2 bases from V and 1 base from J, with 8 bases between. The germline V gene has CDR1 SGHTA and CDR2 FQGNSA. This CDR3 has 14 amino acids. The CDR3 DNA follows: TGTGCCAGCAGCTTACTCCCAGATAACTATGGCTACACCTTC. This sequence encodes CASSLLPDNYGYTF.

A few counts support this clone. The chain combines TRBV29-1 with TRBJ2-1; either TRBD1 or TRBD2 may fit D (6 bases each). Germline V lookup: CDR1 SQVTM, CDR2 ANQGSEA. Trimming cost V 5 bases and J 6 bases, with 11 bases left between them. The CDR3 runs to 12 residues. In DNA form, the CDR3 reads TGCAGCGTTAAAGGGGGAGGCAATGAGCAGTTCTTC. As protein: CSVKGGGNEQFF.

CDR3 in DNA: TGCGCCAGCAGCTTCTCCCCCCTACCCGACGGGGAGCTGTTTTTT. This encodes CASSFSPLPDGELFF. The gene calls are TRBV5-1 and TRBJ2-2; D not certain. This CDR3 spans 15 amino acids. Per germline, CDR1 SGHRS and CDR2 YFSETQ. V was clipped by 2 bases and J by 7 bases, with 15 bases between them. The entire variable domain, with the rest obtained from reference TRBV5-1 and TRBJ2-2, is as follows: KAGVTQTPRYLIKTRGQQVTLSCSPISGHRSVSWYQQTPGQGLQFLFEYFSETQRNKGNFPGRFSGRQFSNSRSEMNVSTLELGDSALYLCASSFSPLPDGELFFGEGSRLTVL.

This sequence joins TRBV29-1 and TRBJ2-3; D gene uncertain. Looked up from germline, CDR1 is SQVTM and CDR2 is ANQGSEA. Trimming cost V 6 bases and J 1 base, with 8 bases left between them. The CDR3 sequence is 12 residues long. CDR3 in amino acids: CSVPRGTDTQYF. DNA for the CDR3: TGCAGCGTGCCGCGAGGCACAGATACGCAGTATTTT.

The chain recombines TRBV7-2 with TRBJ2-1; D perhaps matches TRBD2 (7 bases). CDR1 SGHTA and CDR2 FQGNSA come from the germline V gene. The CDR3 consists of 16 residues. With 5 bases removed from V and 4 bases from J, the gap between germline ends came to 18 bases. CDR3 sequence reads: CASSPRGGGVYNEQFF. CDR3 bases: TGTGCCAGCAGCCCCCGCGGAGGGGGGGTATACAATGAGCAGTTCTTC. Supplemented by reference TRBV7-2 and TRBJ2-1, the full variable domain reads GAGVSQSPSNKVTEKGKDVELRCDPISGHTALYWYRQSLGQGLEFLIYFQGNSAPDKSGLPSDRFSAERTGGSVSTLTIQRTQQEDSAVYLCASSPRGGGVYNEQFFGPGTRLTVL.

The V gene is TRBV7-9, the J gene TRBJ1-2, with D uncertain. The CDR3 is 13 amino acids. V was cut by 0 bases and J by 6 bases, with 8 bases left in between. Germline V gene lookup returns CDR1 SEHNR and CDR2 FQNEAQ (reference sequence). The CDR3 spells CASSLAPGNGYTF. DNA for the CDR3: TGTGCCAGCAGCTTAGCACCGGGGAATGGCTACACCTTC.

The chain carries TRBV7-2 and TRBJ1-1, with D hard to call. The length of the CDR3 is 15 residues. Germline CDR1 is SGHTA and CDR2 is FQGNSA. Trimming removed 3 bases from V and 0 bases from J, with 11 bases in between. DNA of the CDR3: TGTGCCAGCAGCTTGAAGGCTTCGATGAACACTGAAGCTTTCTTT. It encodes CASSLKASMNTEAFF.

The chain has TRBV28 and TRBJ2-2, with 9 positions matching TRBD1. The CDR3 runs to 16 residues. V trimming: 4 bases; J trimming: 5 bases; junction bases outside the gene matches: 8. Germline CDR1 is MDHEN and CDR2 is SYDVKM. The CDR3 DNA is TGTGCCAGCAGTTACCCGGGACAGGGTAGGACCGGGGAGCTGTTTTTT. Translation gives CASSYPGQGRTGELFF.

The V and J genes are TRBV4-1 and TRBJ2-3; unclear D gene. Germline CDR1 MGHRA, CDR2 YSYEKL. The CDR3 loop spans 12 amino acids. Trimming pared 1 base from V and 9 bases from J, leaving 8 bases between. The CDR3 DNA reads TGCGCCAGCAGCCAAGCTCGAAGCACGCAGTATTTT. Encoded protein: CASSQARSTQYF.

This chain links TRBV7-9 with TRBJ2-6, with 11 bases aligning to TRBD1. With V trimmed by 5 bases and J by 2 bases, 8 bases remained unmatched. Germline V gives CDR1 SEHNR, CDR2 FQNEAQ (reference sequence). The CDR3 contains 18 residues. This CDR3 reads CASSAWDRGYAGANVLTF. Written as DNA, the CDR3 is TGTGCCAGCAGCGCCTGGGACAGGGGGTACGCTGGGGCCAACGTCCTGACTTTC.

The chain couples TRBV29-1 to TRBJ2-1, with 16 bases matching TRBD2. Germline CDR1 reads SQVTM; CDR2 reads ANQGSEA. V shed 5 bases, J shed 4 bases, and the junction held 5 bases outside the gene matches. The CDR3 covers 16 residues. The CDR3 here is CSVPGTSGGGYNEQFF. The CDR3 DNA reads TGCAGCGTTCCCGGGACTAGCGGGGGGGGATACAATGAGCAGTTCTTC.

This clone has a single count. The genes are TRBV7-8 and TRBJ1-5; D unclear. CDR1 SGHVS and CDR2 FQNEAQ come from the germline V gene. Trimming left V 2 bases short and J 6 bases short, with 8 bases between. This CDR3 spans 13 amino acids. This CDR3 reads CASSLYRAQPQHF. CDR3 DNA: TGTGCCAGCAGCTTATATAGGGCTCAGCCCCAGCATTTT.